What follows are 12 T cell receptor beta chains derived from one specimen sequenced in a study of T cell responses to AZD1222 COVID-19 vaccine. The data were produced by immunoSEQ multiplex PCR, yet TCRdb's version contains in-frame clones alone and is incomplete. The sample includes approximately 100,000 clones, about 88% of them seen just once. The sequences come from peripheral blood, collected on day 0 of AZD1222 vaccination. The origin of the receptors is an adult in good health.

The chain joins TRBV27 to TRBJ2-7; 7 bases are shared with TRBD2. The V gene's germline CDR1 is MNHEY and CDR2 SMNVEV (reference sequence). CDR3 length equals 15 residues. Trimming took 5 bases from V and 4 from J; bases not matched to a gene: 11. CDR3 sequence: CASSRYAGVVYEQYV. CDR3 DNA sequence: TGTGCCAGCAGTCGCTACGCGGGAGTAGTATACGAGCAGTACGTC.

The CDR3, as DNA: TGTGCCAGCAGCTTCGTGAGCGTTAATGAAAAACTGTTTTTT. The encoded protein is CASSFVSVNEKLFF. V is TRBV7-9 and J is TRBJ1-4; D gene unclear. The CDR3 runs to 14 residues. The germline gives CDR1 SEHNR, CDR2 FQNEAQ (reference sequence). V lost 3 bases and J lost 4, with 9 bases in between.

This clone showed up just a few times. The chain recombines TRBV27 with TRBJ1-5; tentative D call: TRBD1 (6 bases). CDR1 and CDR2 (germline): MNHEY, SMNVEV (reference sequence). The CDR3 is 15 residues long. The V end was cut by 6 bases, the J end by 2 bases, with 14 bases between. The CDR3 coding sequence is TGTGCCAGCAGCCTAACAGGGAAGGGCAATCAGCCCCAGCATTTT. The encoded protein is CASSLTGKGNQPQHF.

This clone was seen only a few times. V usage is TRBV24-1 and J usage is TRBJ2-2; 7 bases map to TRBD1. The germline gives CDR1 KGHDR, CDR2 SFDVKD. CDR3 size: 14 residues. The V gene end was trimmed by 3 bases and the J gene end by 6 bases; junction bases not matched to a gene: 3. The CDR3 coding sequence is TGTGCCACCAGTGATGGGGGACAGCCCGGGGAGCTGTTTTTT. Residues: CATSDGGQPGELFF.

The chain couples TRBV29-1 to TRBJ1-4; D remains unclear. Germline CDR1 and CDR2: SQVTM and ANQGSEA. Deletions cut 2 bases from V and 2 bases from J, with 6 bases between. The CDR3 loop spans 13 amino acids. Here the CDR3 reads CSVETGTNEKLFF. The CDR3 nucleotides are TGCAGCGTTGAAACGGGGACTAATGAAAAACTGTTTTTT. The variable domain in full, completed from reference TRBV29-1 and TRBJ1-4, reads SAVISQKPSRDICQRGTSLTIQCQVDSQVTMMFWYRQQPGQSLTLIATANQGSEATYESGFVIDKFPISRPNLTFSTLTVSNMSPEDSSIYLCSVETGTNEKLFFGSGTQLSVL.

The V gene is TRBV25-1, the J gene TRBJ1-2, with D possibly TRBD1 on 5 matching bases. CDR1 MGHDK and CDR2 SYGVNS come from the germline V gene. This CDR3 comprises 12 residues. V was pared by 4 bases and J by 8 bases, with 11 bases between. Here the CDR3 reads CASSGGAGGYTF. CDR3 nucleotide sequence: TGTGCCAGCAGTGGCGGGGCGGGCGGCTACACCTTC.

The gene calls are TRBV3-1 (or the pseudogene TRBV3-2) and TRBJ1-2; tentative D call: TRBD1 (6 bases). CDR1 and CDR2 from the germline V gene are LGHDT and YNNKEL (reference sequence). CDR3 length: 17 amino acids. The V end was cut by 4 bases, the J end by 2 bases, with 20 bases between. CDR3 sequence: CASSPLGGAGRNYGYTF. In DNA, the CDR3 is TGTGCCAGCAGCCCCCTCGGGGGGGCAGGGAGGAACTATGGCTACACCTTC.

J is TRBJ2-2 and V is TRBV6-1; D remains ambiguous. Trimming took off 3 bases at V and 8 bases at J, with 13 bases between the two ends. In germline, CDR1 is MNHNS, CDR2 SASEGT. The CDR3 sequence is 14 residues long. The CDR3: CASSDSGVFGELFF. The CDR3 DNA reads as TGTGCCAGCAGTGATTCTGGCGTCTTTGGGGAGCTGTTTTTT.

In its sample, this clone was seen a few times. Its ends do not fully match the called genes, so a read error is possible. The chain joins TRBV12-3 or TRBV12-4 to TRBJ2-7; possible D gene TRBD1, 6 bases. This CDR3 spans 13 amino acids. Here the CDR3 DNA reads TGTGCCAGCAGCGTAACGGACAGAGCTCATATGGACTTC. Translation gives CASSVTDRAHMDF.

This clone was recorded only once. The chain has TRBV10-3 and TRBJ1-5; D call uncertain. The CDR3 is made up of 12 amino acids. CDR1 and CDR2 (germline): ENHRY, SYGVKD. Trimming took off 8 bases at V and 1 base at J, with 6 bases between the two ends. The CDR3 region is CAIGPSNQPQHF. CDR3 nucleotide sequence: TGTGCCATCGGGCCGAGCAATCAGCCCCAGCATTTT.

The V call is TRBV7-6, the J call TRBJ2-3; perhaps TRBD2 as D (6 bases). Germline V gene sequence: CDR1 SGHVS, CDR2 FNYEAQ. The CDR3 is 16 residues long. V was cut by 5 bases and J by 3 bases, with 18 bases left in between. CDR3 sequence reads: CASSRPTSGRTDTQYF. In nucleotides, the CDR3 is TGTGCCAGCAGCCGACCGACTAGTGGGAGGACAGATACGCAGTATTTT. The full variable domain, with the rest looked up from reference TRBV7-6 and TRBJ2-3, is GAGVSQSPRYKVTKRGQDVALRCDPISGHVSLYWYRQALGQGPEFLTYFNYEAQQDKSGLPNDRFSAERPEGSISTLTIQRTEQRDSAMYRCASSRPTSGRTDTQYFGPGTRLTVL.

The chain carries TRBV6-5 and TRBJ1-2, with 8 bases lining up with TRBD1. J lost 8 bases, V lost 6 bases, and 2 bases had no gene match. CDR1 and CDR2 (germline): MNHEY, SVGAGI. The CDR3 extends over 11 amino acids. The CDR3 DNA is TGTGCCAGCAGGGGGACAGGCGGCTACACCTTC. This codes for CASRGTGGYTF.